Listed below are T cell receptor beta chains from one sample, sequenced in a study of blood T cell repertoires in COVID-19. The method was immunoSEQ multiplex PCR; TCRdb's version includes in-frame clones alone and lacks a portion of them. The sample records fewer than 200,000 clones, more than 80% being singletons. The sequencing input was peripheral blood. These receptors all stem from a middle-aged man with acute or convalescent COVID-19. Both conserved end residues are part of each CDR3. A D gene is named only where the DNA matches it firmly. The size field is filled for only some rows; it gives once, few, many or a size class.

clone size	V gene	D gene	J gene	CDR3 protein	CDR3 DNA
-	TRBV2	TRBD1	TRBJ1-2	CASSDGTGGNYGYTF	TGTGCCAGCAGTGACGGGACAGGAGGTAACTATGGCTACACCTTC
-	TRBV4-1	-	TRBJ1-5	CASSQVLGSINQPQHF	TGCGCCAGCAGCCAAGTTCTCGGGAGCATCAATCAGCCCCAGCATTTT
-	TRBV5-6	-	TRBJ1-2	CASSGRGGPYGYTF	TGTGCCAGCAGCGGAAGGGGGGGTCCTTATGGCTACACCTTC
-	TRBV18	TRBD2	TRBJ2-5	CASSPPWGTSSAETQYF	TGTGCCAGCTCACCACCGTGGGGGACTAGCTCCGCGGAGACCCAGTACTTC
-	TRBV20-1	TRBD2	TRBJ2-1	CSASDGRGVFF	TGCAGTGCTAGCGACGGGAGGGGAGTGTTCTTC
once	TRBV9	-	TRBJ1-2	CASSVALQGNGYTF	TGTGCCAGCAGCGTAGCCTTACAGGGAAATGGCTACACCTTC
-	TRBV29-1	-	TRBJ1-4	CSVEDQGRASFF	TGCAGCGTTGAAGATCAGGGGCGAGCCTCGTTTTTT
-	TRBV6-5	-	TRBJ1-5	CASGQGQPQHF	TGTGCCAGCGGGCAGGGTCAGCCCCAGCATTTT
-	TRBV5-1	TRBD1	TRBJ1-2	CASSANRGRPDGYTF	TGCGCCAGCAGCGCCAACAGGGGGCGCCCTGATGGCTACACCTTC
-	TRBV18	-	TRBJ1-1	CASSGSGTNTEAFF	TGTGCCAGCTCCGGGTCAGGGACTAACACTGAAGCTTTCTTT
-	TRBV5-1	TRBD1	TRBJ2-5	CASSLAIVAGTGGQETQYF	TGCGCCAGCAGCTTGGCAATCGTGGCCGGGACAGGGGGCCAAGAGACCCAGTACTTC